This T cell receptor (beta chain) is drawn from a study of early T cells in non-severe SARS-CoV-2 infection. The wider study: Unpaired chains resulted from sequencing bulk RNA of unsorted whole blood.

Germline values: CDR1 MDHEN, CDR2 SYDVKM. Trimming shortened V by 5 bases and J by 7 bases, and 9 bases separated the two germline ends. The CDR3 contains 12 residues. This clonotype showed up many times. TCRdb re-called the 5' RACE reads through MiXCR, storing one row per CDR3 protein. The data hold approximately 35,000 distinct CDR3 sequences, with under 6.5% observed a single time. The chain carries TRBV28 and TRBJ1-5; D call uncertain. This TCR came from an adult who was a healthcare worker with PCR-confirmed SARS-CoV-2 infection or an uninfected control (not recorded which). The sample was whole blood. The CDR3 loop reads CASSVRGQPQHF. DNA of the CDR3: TGTGCCAGCAGTGTCCGGGGACAGCCCCAGCATTTT.